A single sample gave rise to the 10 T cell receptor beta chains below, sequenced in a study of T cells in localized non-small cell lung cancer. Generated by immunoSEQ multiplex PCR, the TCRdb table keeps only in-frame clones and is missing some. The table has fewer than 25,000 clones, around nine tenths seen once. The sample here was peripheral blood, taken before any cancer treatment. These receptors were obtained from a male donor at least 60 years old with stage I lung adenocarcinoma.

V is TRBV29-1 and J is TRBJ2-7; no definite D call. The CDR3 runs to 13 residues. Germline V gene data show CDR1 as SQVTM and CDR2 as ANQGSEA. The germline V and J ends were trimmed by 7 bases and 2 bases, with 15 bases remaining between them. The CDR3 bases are TGCAGCGCCCGTAAAGTCGGGCCCTACGAGCAGTACTTC. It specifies CSARKVGPYEQYF.

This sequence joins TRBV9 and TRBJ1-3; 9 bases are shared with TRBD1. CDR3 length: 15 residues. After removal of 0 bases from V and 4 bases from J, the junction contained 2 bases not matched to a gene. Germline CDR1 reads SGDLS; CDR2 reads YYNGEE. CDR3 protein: CASSVDGTGGNTIYF. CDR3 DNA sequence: TGTGCCAGCAGCGTAGACGGGACAGGGGGAAACACCATATATTTT. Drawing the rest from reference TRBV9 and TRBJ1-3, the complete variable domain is DSGVTQTPKHLITATGQRVTLRCSPRSGDLSVYWYQQSLDQGLQFLIQYYNGEERAKGNILERFSAQQFPDLHSELNLSSLELGDSALYFCASSVDGTGGNTIYFGEGSWLTVV.

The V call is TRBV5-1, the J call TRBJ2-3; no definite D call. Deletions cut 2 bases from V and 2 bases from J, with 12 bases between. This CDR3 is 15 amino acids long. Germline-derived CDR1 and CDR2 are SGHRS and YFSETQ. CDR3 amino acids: CASSFLGHPTDTQYF. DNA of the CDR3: TGCGCCAGCAGCTTTTTGGGCCACCCCACAGATACGCAGTATTTT.

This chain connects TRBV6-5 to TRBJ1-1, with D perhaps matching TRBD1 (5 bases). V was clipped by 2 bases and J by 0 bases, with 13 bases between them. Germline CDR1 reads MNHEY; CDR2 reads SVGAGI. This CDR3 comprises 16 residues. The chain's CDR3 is CASSYETAKMNTEAFF. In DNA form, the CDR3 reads TGTGCCAGCAGTTACGAGACAGCGAAAATGAACACTGAAGCTTTCTTT.

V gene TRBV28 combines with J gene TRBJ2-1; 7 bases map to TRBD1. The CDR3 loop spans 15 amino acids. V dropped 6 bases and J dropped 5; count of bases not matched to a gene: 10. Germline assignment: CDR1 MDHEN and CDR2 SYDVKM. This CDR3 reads CASREQGNVDNEQFF. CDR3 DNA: TGTGCCAGCAGGGAACAGGGGAATGTAGACAATGAGCAGTTCTTC.

CDR3 sequence: CASSPGLAGDREQYF. CDR3 coding DNA: TGTGCCAGCAGTCCTGGACTAGCGGGAGACCGCGAGCAGTACTTC. V and J are TRBV6-1 and TRBJ2-7, with 13 bases matching TRBD2. Per germline, CDR1 MNHNS and CDR2 SASEGT. J lost 6 bases, V lost 5 bases, and 7 bases had no gene match. The CDR3 is 15 residues long.

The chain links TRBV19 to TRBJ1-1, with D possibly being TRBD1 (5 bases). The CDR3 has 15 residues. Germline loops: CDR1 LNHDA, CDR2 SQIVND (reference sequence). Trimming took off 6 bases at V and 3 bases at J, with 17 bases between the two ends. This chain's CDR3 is CASRRPIGGDTEAFF. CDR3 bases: TGTGCCAGTAGACGGCCAATTGGGGGTGACACTGAAGCTTTCTTT.

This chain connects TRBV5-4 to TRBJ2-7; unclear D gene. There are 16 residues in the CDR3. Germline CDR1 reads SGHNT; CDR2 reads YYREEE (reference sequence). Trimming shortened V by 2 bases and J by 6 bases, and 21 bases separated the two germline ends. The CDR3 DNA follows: TGTGCCAGCAGCTTCCGCTCCGCCCCTCTACGAATCGAGCAGTACTTC. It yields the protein CASSFRSAPLRIEQYF.

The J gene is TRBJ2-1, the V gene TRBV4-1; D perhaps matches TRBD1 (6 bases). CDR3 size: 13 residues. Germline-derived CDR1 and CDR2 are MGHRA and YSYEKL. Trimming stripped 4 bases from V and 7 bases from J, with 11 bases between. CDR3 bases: TGCGCCAGCAGCCCCAGCAGGGGTAATGAGCAGTTCTTC. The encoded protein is CASSPSRGNEQFF.

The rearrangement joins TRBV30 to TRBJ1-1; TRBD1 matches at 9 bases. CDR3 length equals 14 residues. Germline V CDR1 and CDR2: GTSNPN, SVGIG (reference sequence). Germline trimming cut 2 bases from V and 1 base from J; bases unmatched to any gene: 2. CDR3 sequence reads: CAWSIQGANTEAFF. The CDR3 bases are TGTGCCTGGAGTATACAGGGGGCGAACACTGAAGCTTTCTTT.